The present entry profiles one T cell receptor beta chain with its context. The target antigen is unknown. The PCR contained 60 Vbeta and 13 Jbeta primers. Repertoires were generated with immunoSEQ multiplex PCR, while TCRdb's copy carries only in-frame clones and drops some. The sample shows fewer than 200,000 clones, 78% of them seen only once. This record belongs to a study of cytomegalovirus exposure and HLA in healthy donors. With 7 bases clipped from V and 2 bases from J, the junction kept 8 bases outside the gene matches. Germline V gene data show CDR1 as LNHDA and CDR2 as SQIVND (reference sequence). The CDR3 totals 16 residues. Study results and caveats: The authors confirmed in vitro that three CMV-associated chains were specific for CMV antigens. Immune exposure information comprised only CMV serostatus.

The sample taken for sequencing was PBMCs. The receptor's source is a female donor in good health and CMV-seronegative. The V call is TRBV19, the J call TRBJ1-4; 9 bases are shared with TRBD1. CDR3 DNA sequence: TGTGCCAGTAAGGGTGGGGACAGGGAGACTAATGAAAAACTGTTTTTT. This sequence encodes CASKGGDRETNEKLFF. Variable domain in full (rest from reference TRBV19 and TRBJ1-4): DGGITQSPKYLFRKEGQNVTLSCEQNLNHDAMYWYRQDPGQGLRLIYYSQIVNDFQKGDIAEGYSVSREKKESFPLTVTSAQKNPTAFYLCASKGGDRETNEKLFFGSGTQLSVL.